This T cell receptor beta chain was profiled in a study of blood T cell repertoires in COVID-19. Whole-study context: The study drew acute and convalescent COVID-19 samples from the United States, Italy and Spain. PBMCs, B-cell-depleted T cells, or T cells were the source of the cDNA or gDNA that made up the material.

Germline CDR1 SGHVS, CDR2 FQNEAQ. This CDR3 has 14 residues. Between the trimmed V and J ends, which lost 1 base and 5 bases, there was a span of 11 bases. In the authors' methods: For nucleated cells, counts were estimated from reference gene primer amplification. Profiled with immunoSEQ multiplex PCR; TCRdb holds only in-frame clones, not every one. That table furnishes V, J and clone size, whereas the DNA furnished D and trimming. The sample holds 55,000 to 75,000 clones; 79% are singletons and the top ten take under 3.5%. The clonotype comes from a man aged 55 to 70 with acute or convalescent COVID-19. Sample: peripheral blood. J is TRBJ1-1 and V is TRBV7-8; D may be TRBD1 (5 bases). This CDR3 reads CASSLVRGRTEAFF. CDR3 DNA sequence: TGTGCCAGCAGCTTAGTCCGGGGGAGAACTGAAGCTTTCTTT.